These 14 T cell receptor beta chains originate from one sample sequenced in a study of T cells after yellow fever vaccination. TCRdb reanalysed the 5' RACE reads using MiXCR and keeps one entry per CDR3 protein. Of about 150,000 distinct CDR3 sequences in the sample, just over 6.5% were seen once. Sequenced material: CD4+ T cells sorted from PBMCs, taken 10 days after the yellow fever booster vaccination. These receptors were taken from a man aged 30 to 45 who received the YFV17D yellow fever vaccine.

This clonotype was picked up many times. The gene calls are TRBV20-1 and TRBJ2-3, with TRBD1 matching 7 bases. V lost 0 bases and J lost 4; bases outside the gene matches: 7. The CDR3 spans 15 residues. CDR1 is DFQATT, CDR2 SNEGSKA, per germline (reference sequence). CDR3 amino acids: CSARDPNRGPDTQYF. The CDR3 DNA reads TGCAGTGCTAGAGATCCAAACAGGGGCCCAGATACGCAGTATTTT.

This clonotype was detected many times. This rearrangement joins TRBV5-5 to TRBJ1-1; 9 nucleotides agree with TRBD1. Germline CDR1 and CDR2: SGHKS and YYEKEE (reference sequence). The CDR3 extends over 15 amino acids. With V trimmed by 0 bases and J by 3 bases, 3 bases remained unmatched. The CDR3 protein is CASSLAGTGYTEAFF. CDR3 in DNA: TGTGCCAGCAGCTTGGCAGGGACAGGGTACACTGAAGCTTTCTTT. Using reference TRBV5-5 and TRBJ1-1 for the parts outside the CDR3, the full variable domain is DAGVTQSPTHLIKTRGQQVTLRCSPISGHKSVSWYQQVLGQGPQFIFQYYEKEERGRGNFPDRFSARQFPNYSSELNVNALLLGDSALYLCASSLAGTGYTEAFFGQGTRLTVV.

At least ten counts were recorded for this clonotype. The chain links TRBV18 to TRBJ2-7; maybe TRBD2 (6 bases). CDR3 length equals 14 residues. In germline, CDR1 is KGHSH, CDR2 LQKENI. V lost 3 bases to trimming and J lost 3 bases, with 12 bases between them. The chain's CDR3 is CASSPGLDLYEQYF. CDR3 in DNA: TGTGCCAGCTCACCGGGACTGGATCTCTACGAGCAGTACTTC.

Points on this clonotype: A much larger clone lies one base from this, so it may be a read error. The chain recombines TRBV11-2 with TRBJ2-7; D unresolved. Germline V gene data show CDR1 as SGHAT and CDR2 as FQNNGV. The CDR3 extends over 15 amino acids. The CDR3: CPSSFKRTDSYEQYF. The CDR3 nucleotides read TGTCCCAGCAGCTTTAAGAGGACGGACTCCTACGAGCAGTACTTC.

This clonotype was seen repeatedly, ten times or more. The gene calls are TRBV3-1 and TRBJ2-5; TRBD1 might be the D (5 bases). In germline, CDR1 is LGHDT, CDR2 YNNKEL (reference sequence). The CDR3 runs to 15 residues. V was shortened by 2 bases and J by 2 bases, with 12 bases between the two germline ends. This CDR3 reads CASSQRTYRQETQYF. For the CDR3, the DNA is TGTGCCAGCAGCCAACGGACGTACAGGCAAGAGACCCAGTACTTC.

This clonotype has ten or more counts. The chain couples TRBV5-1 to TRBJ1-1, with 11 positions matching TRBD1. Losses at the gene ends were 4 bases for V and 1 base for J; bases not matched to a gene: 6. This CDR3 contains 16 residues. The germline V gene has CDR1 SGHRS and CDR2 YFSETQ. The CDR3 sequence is CASSPGQGAWNTEAFF. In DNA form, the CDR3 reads TGCGCCAGCAGCCCTGGACAGGGGGCTTGGAACACTGAAGCTTTCTTT.

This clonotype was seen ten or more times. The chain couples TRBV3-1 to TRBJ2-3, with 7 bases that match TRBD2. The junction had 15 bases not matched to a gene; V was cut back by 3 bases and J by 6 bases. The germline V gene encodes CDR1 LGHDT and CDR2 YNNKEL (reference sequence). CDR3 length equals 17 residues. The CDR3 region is CASSHSLLRGRDDTQYF. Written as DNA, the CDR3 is TGTGCCAGCAGCCATTCTCTACTGCGGGGGAGGGATGATACGCAGTATTTT.

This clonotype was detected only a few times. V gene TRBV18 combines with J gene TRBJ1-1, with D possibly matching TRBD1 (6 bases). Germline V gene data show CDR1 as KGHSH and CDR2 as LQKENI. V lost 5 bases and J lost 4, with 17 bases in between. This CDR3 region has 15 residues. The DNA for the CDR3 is TGTGCCAGCTCAGGAGGGGGACCAGTGGGCACTGAAGCTTTCTTT. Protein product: CASSGGGPVGTEAFF.

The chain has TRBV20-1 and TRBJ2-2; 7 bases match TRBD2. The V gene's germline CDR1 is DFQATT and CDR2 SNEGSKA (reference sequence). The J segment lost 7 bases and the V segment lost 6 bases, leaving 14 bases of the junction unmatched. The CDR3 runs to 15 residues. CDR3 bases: TGCAGTGCCACCCGCGGGGCTAGCGGTGGCGGGGAGCTGTTTTTT. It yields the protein CSATRGASGGGELFF.

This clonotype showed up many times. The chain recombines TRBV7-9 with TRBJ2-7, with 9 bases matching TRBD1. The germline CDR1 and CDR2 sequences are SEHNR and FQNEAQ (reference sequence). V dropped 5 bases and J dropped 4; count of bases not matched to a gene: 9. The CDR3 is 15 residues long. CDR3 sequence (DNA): TGTGCCAGCAGCCAGTGGGGACAGGGCCTGTACGAGCAGTACTTC. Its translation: CASSQWGQGLYEQYF.

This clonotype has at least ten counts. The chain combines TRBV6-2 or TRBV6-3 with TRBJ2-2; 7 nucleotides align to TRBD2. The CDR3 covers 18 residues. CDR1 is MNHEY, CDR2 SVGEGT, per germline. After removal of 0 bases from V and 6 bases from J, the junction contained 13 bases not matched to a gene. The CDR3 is CASSYSYSGAKHAGELFF. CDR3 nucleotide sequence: TGTGCCAGCAGTTACTCCTACAGCGGGGCGAAACACGCCGGGGAGCTGTTTTTT.

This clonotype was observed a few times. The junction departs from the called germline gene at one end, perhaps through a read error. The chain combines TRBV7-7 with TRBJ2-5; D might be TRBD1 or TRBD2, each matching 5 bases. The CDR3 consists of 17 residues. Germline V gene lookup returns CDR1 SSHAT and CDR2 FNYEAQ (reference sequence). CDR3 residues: CASSANPTSPGGETQYF. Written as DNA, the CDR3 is TGTGCTAGCAGCGCGAACCCCACTAGTCCTGGGGGAGAGACCCAGTACTTC.

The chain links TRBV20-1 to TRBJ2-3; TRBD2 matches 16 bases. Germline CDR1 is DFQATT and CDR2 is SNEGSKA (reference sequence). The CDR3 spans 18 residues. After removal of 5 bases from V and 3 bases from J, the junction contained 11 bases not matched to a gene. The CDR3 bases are TGCAGTGCTCAGGGACTAGCGGGAGGGGCCCATAATACAGATACGCAGTATTTT. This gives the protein CSAQGLAGGAHNTDTQYF.

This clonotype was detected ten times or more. The CDR3 DNA sequence: TGTGCCAGCAGCCGCGGGACAGGGGGTAGTTACGAGCAGTACTTC. Translation gives CASSRGTGGSYEQYF. The chain links TRBV12-3 or TRBV12-4 to TRBJ2-7; 11 bases are shared with TRBD1. The CDR3 length is 15 residues. J was trimmed by 4 bases and V by 6 bases; bases with no gene match: 8.